The 10 T cell receptor beta chains in this list originate from one sample, sequenced in a study of shared clonotypes between healthy human individuals. The repertoire was sequenced with immunoSEQ multiplex PCR; TCRdb's copy has only in-frame clones and lacks some. The sample includes around 700,000 clones, approximately 75% of them seen just once. Material: memory CD4+ T cells sorted from blood. Subset here: CD45RA-negative fraction. These receptor sequences come from a woman between 25 and 40 years old in good health.

The J gene is TRBJ2-1, the V gene TRBV19; TRBD2 matches at 11 bases. V lost 4 bases to trimming and J lost 3 bases; unmatched junction nucleotides: 8. This CDR3 has 17 amino acids. Per germline, CDR1 LNHDA and CDR2 SQIVND (reference sequence). The CDR3 DNA is TGTGCCAGTAGTAATCCTACGGGACTAGCGGACTACAATGAGCAGTTCTTC. Protein: CASSNPTGLADYNEQFF.

The chain joins TRBV7-9 to TRBJ1-1, with D tentatively TRBD1 (5 bases). Per germline, CDR1 SEHNR and CDR2 FQNEAQ (reference sequence). Deletions cut 4 bases from V and 5 bases from J, with 14 bases between. The CDR3 sequence is 14 residues long. CDR3 residues: CASSSAGGLTEAFF. CDR3 in DNA: TGTGCCAGCAGCTCCGCCGGGGGTTTAACTGAAGCTTTCTTT.

This sequence joins TRBV5-1 and TRBJ2-1, with TRBD2 matching over 7 bases. The CDR3 extends over 16 amino acids. Germline V gene lookup returns CDR1 SGHRS and CDR2 YFSETQ. The V and J ends lost 4 bases and 1 base, in that order; junction bases with no gene match: 8. The CDR3 loop is CASSPLSSGSYNEQFF. The CDR3 DNA reads TGCGCCAGCAGCCCGCTATCTAGCGGATCCTACAATGAGCAGTTCTTC.

This clone occurred once. This chain links TRBV4-1 with TRBJ2-2; 16 positions agree with TRBD2. This CDR3 comprises 18 residues. Germline V gene lookup returns CDR1 MGHRA and CDR2 YSYEKL. Trimming removed 3 bases from V and 6 bases from J; junction bases left unmatched: 7. Written as DNA, the CDR3 is TGCGCCAGCAGCCACCCGGGACTAGCGGGAGGGCGACCCGGGGAGCTGTTTTTT. As protein: CASSHPGLAGGRPGELFF.

This clone was counted a single time. The chain couples TRBV5-5 to TRBJ2-5; 8 nucleotides agree with TRBD2. CDR3 size: 13 residues. Unmatched junction bases numbered 2, after V lost 0 bases and J lost 7 bases. Germline CDR1 SGHKS, CDR2 YYEKEE (reference sequence). CDR3 region: CASSLGTSWTQYF. CDR3 bases: TGTGCCAGCAGCTTGGGGACTAGCTGGACCCAGTACTTC.

This clone was recorded once. V is TRBV27 and J is TRBJ1-1; D perhaps matches TRBD1 (6 bases). The length of the CDR3 is 14 residues. CDR1 is MNHEY, CDR2 SMNVEV, per germline (reference sequence). Trimming cost V 5 bases and J 7 bases, with 17 bases left between them. The CDR3 spells CASSGNRDKDEAFF. The CDR3 bases are TGTGCCAGCAGTGGTAACAGGGATAAGGATGAAGCTTTCTTT.

The sample holds a few counts of this clone. The J gene is TRBJ1-1, the V gene TRBV5-6; 7 bases match TRBD1. Germline V gene data show CDR1 as SGHDT and CDR2 as YYEEEE. The trim removed 2 bases at V and 9 bases at J, leaving 7 bases unmatched. There are 13 residues in the CDR3. The DNA of the CDR3 is TGTGCCAGCAGCTTAACTACAGGGGATAAAGCTTTCTTT. Translating it yields CASSLTTGDKAFF.

The rearrangement joins TRBV5-1 to TRBJ2-1, with 9 bases that match TRBD1. CDR3 length: 16 amino acids. Germline CDR1 reads SGHRS; CDR2 reads YFSETQ. The V gene end was trimmed by 0 bases and the J gene end by 5 bases; junction bases not matched to a gene: 6. CDR3 in amino acids: CASSLEPRDRDNEQFF. The CDR3 DNA is TGCGCCAGCAGCTTGGAGCCCCGGGACAGGGACAATGAGCAGTTCTTC.

The V gene is TRBV30, the J gene TRBJ1-5; TRBD1 might be the D (5 bases). Germline V lookup: CDR1 GTSNPN, CDR2 SVGIG (reference sequence). The CDR3 runs 13 residues. Trimming cost V 3 bases and J 6 bases, with 12 bases left between them. As DNA, the CDR3 is TGTGCCTGGAGCTTCCAGGGCGGTCAGCCCCAGCATTTT. It is translated as CAWSFQGGQPQHF.

The chain uses TRBV7-6 and TRBJ2-7, with a weak D call TRBD2 (5 bases). The germline V and J ends were trimmed by 1 base and 1 base, with 20 bases remaining between them. The CDR3 spans 18 residues. Per germline, CDR1 SGHVS and CDR2 FNYEAQ. CDR3 DNA: TGTGCCAGCAGCTTAGACCCCCTAGGAGCGGTCGGATCCTACGAGCAGTACTTC. Translation: CASSLDPLGAVGSYEQYF.